A selection of T cell receptor beta chains follows, all from one sample in a study of blood T cell repertoires in COVID-19. Assay: immunoSEQ multiplex PCR; the TCRdb copy retains only in-frame clones and omits some. This sample has around 130,000 clones, with roughly 84% found just once. Specimen: peripheral blood. All receptors come from a man between 60 and 75 years old with acute or convalescent COVID-19. The CDR3 runs from the conserved cysteine through the conserved F or W. Each record gives: clone size, V gene, D gene, J gene, CDR3 protein, CDR3 DNA. A D gene is named only where the DNA matches it firmly. The size field is filled for only some rows; it gives once, few, many or a size class.

clone_size: NA; v_call: TRBV29-1; d_call: TRBD1; j_call: TRBJ2-7; cdr3_aa: CSVDFPDRADEQYF; cdr3_nt: TGCAGCGTCGACTTTCCGGACAGGGCCGACGAGCAGTACTTC
clone_size: NA; v_call: TRBV10-3; d_call: TRBD2; j_call: TRBJ2-2; cdr3_aa: CAISGRPGELFF; cdr3_nt: TGTGCCATTAGCGGGAGGCCCGGGGAGCTGTTTTTT
clone_size: NA; v_call: TRBV14; d_call: TRBD2; j_call: TRBJ2-1; cdr3_aa: CASSPRTSGSYNEQFF; cdr3_nt: TGTGCCAGCAGCCCGCGGACTAGCGGATCTTACAATGAGCAGTTCTTC
clone_size: NA; v_call: TRBV9; d_call: NA; j_call: TRBJ1-3; cdr3_aa: CASSPSGSSGNTIYF; cdr3_nt: TGTGCCAGCAGCCCCTCAGGCAGCTCTGGAAACACCATATATTTT
clone_size: few; v_call: TRBV12-5; d_call: NA; j_call: TRBJ1-1; cdr3_aa: CASARGDPGSTEAFF; cdr3_nt: TGTGCTAGTGCTCGCGGCGATCCGGGGAGCACTGAAGCTTTCTTT
clone_size: few; v_call: TRBV5-5; d_call: TRBD1; j_call: TRBJ1-3; cdr3_aa: CASSSGGPSGNTIYF; cdr3_nt: TGTGCCAGCAGTTCAGGGGGACCCTCTGGAAACACCATATATTTT
clone_size: NA; v_call: TRBV10-3; d_call: NA; j_call: TRBJ2-3; cdr3_aa: CAISESTSGTQYF; cdr3_nt: TGTGCCATCAGTGAGTCTACCTCAGGTACCCAGTATTTT
clone_size: NA; v_call: TRBV11-2; d_call: NA; j_call: TRBJ2-7; cdr3_aa: CASSLVAGREQYF; cdr3_nt: TGTGCCAGCAGCTTAGTGGCGGGAAGGGAGCAGTACTTC
clone_size: few; v_call: TRBV5-1; d_call: NA; j_call: TRBJ1-5; cdr3_aa: CASSLELNQPQHF; cdr3_nt: TGCGCCAGCAGCTTGGAACTCAATCAGCCCCAGCATTTT
clone_size: once; v_call: TRBV6-5; d_call: TRBD1; j_call: TRBJ1-6; cdr3_aa: CASSTQGNGDSPLHF; cdr3_nt: TGTGCCAGCAGTACACAGGGGAATGGGGATTCACCCCTCCACTTT
clone_size: NA; v_call: TRBV3-1/TRBV3-2; d_call: NA; j_call: TRBJ2-2; cdr3_aa: CASSQGTTGELFF; cdr3_nt: TGTGCCAGCAGCCAAGGGACTACCGGGGAGCTGTTTTTT
clone_size: NA; v_call: TRBV5-6; d_call: TRBD2; j_call: TRBJ2-5; cdr3_aa: CASSDGTSGRETQYF; cdr3_nt: TGTGCCAGCAGTGACGGGACTAGCGGGAGAGAGACCCAGTACTTC
clone_size: NA; v_call: TRBV28; d_call: NA; j_call: TRBJ2-1; cdr3_aa: CASSEPAGYGNEQFF; cdr3_nt: TGTGCCAGCAGTGAACCGGCGGGGTACGGGAATGAGCAGTTCTTC
clone_size: NA; v_call: TRBV9; d_call: TRBD1; j_call: TRBJ1-2; cdr3_aa: CASSSRGQGDYGYTF; cdr3_nt: TGTGCCAGCAGCTCCCGGGGCCAGGGGGATTATGGCTACACCTTC
clone_size: NA; v_call: TRBV25-1; d_call: TRBD2; j_call: TRBJ2-3; cdr3_aa: CASRTSVDTQYF; cdr3_nt: TGTGCCAGCCGGACTAGCGTAGATACGCAGTATTTT
clone_size: NA; v_call: TRBV7-9; d_call: NA; j_call: TRBJ1-6; cdr3_aa: CASSPGQFSPLHF; cdr3_nt: TGTGCCAGCAGCCCCGGACAGTTTTCACCCCTCCACTTT
clone_size: once; v_call: TRBV10-3; d_call: NA; j_call: TRBJ1-2; cdr3_aa: CAISEAGANYGYTF; cdr3_nt: TGTGCCATCAGTGAAGCAGGCGCTAACTATGGCTACACCTTC
clone_size: NA; v_call: TRBV7-3; d_call: TRBD1; j_call: TRBJ2-5; cdr3_aa: CASSLNRGETQYF; cdr3_nt: TGTGCCAGCAGCTTGAACAGGGGGGAGACCCAGTACTTC
clone_size: NA; v_call: TRBV21-1; d_call: NA; j_call: TRBJ2-7; cdr3_aa: CASVTAGWGYEQYF; cdr3_nt: TGTGCCAGCGTAACGGCGGGTTGGGGCTACGAGCAGTACTTC
clone_size: NA; v_call: TRBV9; d_call: NA; j_call: TRBJ1-1; cdr3_aa: CASSVDPGTSGTEAFF; cdr3_nt: TGTGCCAGCAGCGTAGATCCCGGGACATCGGGCACTGAAGCTTTCTTT
clone_size: NA; v_call: TRBV9; d_call: TRBD1; j_call: TRBJ2-6; cdr3_aa: CASSVDRGNSGANVLTF; cdr3_nt: TGTGCCAGCAGCGTCGACAGGGGGAACTCTGGGGCCAACGTCCTGACTTTC
clone_size: NA; v_call: TRBV5-1; d_call: NA; j_call: TRBJ2-3; cdr3_aa: CASSLAISGTTQYF; cdr3_nt: TGCGCCAGCAGCTTGGCGATTAGCGGAACTACGCAGTATTTT
clone_size: few; v_call: TRBV4-2; d_call: TRBD2; j_call: TRBJ2-2; cdr3_aa: CASSQNPSGSGGELFF; cdr3_nt: TGTGCCAGCAGCCAAAATCCTAGCGGGAGTGGAGGGGAGCTGTTTTTT
clone_size: once; v_call: TRBV7-2; d_call: TRBD1; j_call: TRBJ2-7; cdr3_aa: CASSLAGQAFYEQYF; cdr3_nt: TGTGCCAGCAGCTTAGCAGGACAGGCGTTCTACGAGCAGTACTTC
clone_size: NA; v_call: TRBV24-1; d_call: NA; j_call: TRBJ1-2; cdr3_aa: CATRGRGEDGYTF; cdr3_nt: TGTGCCACCAGGGGGCGCGGAGAGGATGGCTACACCTTC
clone_size: NA; v_call: TRBV19; d_call: TRBD2; j_call: TRBJ2-1; cdr3_aa: CASSDPSGSRYEQFF; cdr3_nt: TGTGCCAGTAGTGATCCTAGCGGGAGTCGGTATGAGCAGTTCTTC
clone_size: few; v_call: TRBV10-3; d_call: NA; j_call: TRBJ1-1; cdr3_aa: CAISELTRTEAFF; cdr3_nt: TGTGCCATCAGTGAGCTGACAAGAACTGAAGCTTTCTTT
clone_size: NA; v_call: TRBV7-8; d_call: NA; j_call: TRBJ2-7; cdr3_aa: CASRGGVKGFDEQYF; cdr3_nt: TGTGCCAGCAGAGGGGGGGTCAAGGGTTTCGACGAGCAGTACTTC
clone_size: NA; v_call: TRBV7-7; d_call: TRBD2; j_call: TRBJ2-5; cdr3_aa: CASSRGLAGEETQYF; cdr3_nt: TGTGCTAGCAGTCGGGGACTAGCGGGTGAAGAGACCCAGTACTTC
clone_size: NA; v_call: TRBV12-3/TRBV12-4; d_call: NA; j_call: TRBJ2-3; cdr3_aa: CASTGRPDTQYF; cdr3_nt: TGTGCCAGCACCGGGAGACCCGATACGCAGTATTTT
clone_size: NA; v_call: TRBV6-2/TRBV6-3; d_call: NA; j_call: TRBJ2-3; cdr3_aa: CASSFYPSTGEDTDTQYF; cdr3_nt: TGTGCCAGCAGTTTCTACCCCTCGACGGGGGAGGACACAGATACGCAGTATTTT
clone_size: NA; v_call: TRBV29-1; d_call: NA; j_call: TRBJ2-1; cdr3_aa: CSVGKLDNEQFF; cdr3_nt: TGCAGCGTTGGTAAGCTGGACAATGAGCAGTTCTTC
clone_size: NA; v_call: TRBV6-2/TRBV6-3; d_call: TRBD2; j_call: TRBJ2-2; cdr3_aa: CASSLPSGRVNGELFF; cdr3_nt: TGTGCCAGCAGTCTTCCTAGCGGGAGGGTGAACGGGGAGCTGTTTTTT
clone_size: NA; v_call: TRBV28; d_call: TRBD1; j_call: TRBJ1-5; cdr3_aa: CASTSPQGAYGGNQPQHF; cdr3_nt: TGTGCCAGCACCTCCCCCCAGGGGGCGTATGGAGGCAATCAGCCCCAGCATTTT
clone_size: NA; v_call: TRBV6-5; d_call: NA; j_call: TRBJ1-2; cdr3_aa: CASRDQRGLNYGYTF; cdr3_nt: TGTGCCAGCAGAGACCAAAGGGGACTTAACTATGGCTACACCTTC
clone_size: once; v_call: TRBV28; d_call: NA; j_call: TRBJ2-5; cdr3_aa: CASSITGAGRRETQYF; cdr3_nt: TGTGCCAGCAGTATTACTGGGGCAGGGAGGCGAGAGACCCAGTACTTC
clone_size: NA; v_call: TRBV28; d_call: TRBD1; j_call: TRBJ2-3; cdr3_aa: CASTKTGITDTQYF; cdr3_nt: TGTGCCAGCACCAAGACAGGGATCACAGATACGCAGTATTTT
clone_size: NA; v_call: TRBV5-6; d_call: NA; j_call: TRBJ2-7; cdr3_aa: CASSRTAAGLYF; cdr3_nt: TGTGCCAGCAGTAGGACAGCGGCAGGCCTGTACTTC
clone_size: NA; v_call: TRBV28; d_call: NA; j_call: TRBJ2-3; cdr3_aa: CASNQQGTTDTQYF; cdr3_nt: TGTGCCAGCAACCAACAGGGTACCACAGATACGCAGTATTTT
clone_size: few; v_call: TRBV11-2; d_call: NA; j_call: TRBJ2-7; cdr3_aa: CASSLEGGTYEQYF; cdr3_nt: TGTGCCAGCAGCTTAGAGGGGGGAACTTACGAGCAGTACTTC
clone_size: NA; v_call: TRBV5-4; d_call: NA; j_call: TRBJ2-5; cdr3_aa: CASSLERGEETQYF; cdr3_nt: TGTGCCAGCAGCTTGGAACGGGGAGAGGAGACCCAGTACTTC
clone_size: NA; v_call: TRBV19; d_call: TRBD1; j_call: TRBJ2-1; cdr3_aa: CATGTGQVYNEQFF; cdr3_nt: TGTGCCACGGGGACGGGACAGGTATACAATGAGCAGTTCTTC
clone_size: few; v_call: TRBV2; d_call: TRBD1; j_call: TRBJ2-5; cdr3_aa: CASSGQGAMETQYF; cdr3_nt: TGTGCCAGCAGTGGTCAGGGGGCTATGGAGACCCAGTACTTC
clone_size: once; v_call: TRBV28; d_call: TRBD1; j_call: TRBJ2-3; cdr3_aa: CASSSRDRSTDTQYF; cdr3_nt: TGTGCCAGCAGTTCCCGGGACAGGAGCACAGATACGCAGTATTTT
clone_size: NA; v_call: TRBV7-9; d_call: NA; j_call: TRBJ2-1; cdr3_aa: CASSARLVAEQFF; cdr3_nt: TGTGCCAGCAGCGCCCGACTAGTAGCTGAGCAGTTCTTC